The source of this T cell receptor beta chain is a study of cytomegalovirus exposure and HLA in healthy donors. The PCR had 60 Vbeta and 13 Jbeta primers. TCRdb keeps only in-frame clones here, not all; method: immunoSEQ multiplex PCR. The repertoire table contains about 52,000 clones. The V gene's germline CDR1 is MNHEY and CDR2 SVGAGI. This CDR3 region has 13 residues. Trimming cost V 5 bases and J 0 bases, with 7 bases left between them. The receptor's source is a woman aged 55-70 years in good health and CMV-seropositive. Sequenced material: PBMCs. The V and J genes are TRBV6-5 and TRBJ1-1, with no clear D. The CDR3 DNA follows: TGTGCCAGCAGTGATCAGGTGAACACTGAAGCTTTCTTT. This encodes CASSDQVNTEAFF.